Listed here are 8 T cell receptor beta chains from one sample, sequenced in a study of blood T cell repertoires in COVID-19. This table comes from immunoSEQ multiplex PCR, and its TCRdb copy is limited to in-frame clones, with some not included. The table includes under 300,000 clones, under 85% detected once. The sequenced sample was peripheral blood. The receptors come from a human donor in a cohort sampled during active COVID-19.

The rearrangement links TRBV3-1 (or the pseudogene TRBV3-2) to TRBJ1-4; 8 nucleotides align to TRBD1. V was clipped by 3 bases and J by 7 bases; unmatched bases: 7. The germline gives CDR1 LGHDT, CDR2 YNNKEL (reference sequence). This CDR3 has 15 amino acids. CDR3 loop: CASSQRQGWSEKLFF. The DNA for the CDR3 is TGTGCCAGCAGCCAGAGACAGGGGTGGAGTGAAAAACTGTTTTTT.

J is TRBJ1-5 and V is TRBV18; D is possibly TRBD1 (5 bases). The length of the CDR3 is 15 residues. CDR1 and CDR2 from the germline V gene are KGHSH and LQKENI. V lost 2 bases, J lost 5 bases, and 13 bases lay in between. The DNA for the CDR3 is TGTGCCAGCTCACCAGGGGCCCAGGGTTATCAGCCCCAGCATTTT. Translating it yields CASSPGAQGYQPQHF.

This rearrangement joins TRBV5-5 to TRBJ2-5, with D unresolved. The CDR3 has 16 amino acids. V lost 0 bases and J 7 bases, leaving 19 bases between the germline ends. Germline assignment: CDR1 SGHKS and CDR2 YYEKEE (reference sequence). The CDR3, as DNA: TGTGCCAGCAGCTTGGGTGTTTCCGGTCTGATTCGGACCCAGTACTTC. This sequence encodes CASSLGVSGLIRTQYF.

This clone was seen more than once but under ten times. This rearrangement joins TRBV13 to TRBJ1-1, with no clear D. In germline, CDR1 is PRHDT, CDR2 FYEKMQ (reference sequence). The CDR3 is made up of 16 amino acids. V shed 5 bases and J shed 0 bases, with 16 bases lying between them. CDR3 region: CASSPTSGLMNTEAFF. CDR3 sequence (DNA): TGTGCCAGCAGCCCAACCAGCGGACTAATGAACACTGAAGCTTTCTTT. The complete variable domain, with remaining parts taken from reference TRBV13 and TRBJ1-1, reads AAGVIQSPRHLIKEKRETATLKCYPIPRHDTVYWYQQGPGQDPQFLISFYEKMQSDKGSIPDRFSAQQFSDYHSELNMSSLELGDSALYFCASSPTSGLMNTEAFFGQGTRLTVV.

This clone was seen a few times. V and J are TRBV2 and TRBJ2-3, with 7 bases matching TRBD2. Germline V CDR1 and CDR2: SNHLY, FYNNEI. J lost 3 bases, V lost 8 bases, and 5 bases had no gene match. The length of the CDR3 is 13 residues. CDR3 nucleotide sequence: TGTGCCAGCTCGACTAGCAGAACAGATACGCAGTATTTT. Translating gives CASSTSRTDTQYF.

The chain is built from TRBV7-2 and TRBJ2-7, with 7 bases matching TRBD1. Germline V gene sequence: CDR1 SGHTA, CDR2 FQGNSA. V shed 1 base and J 5 bases; nucleotides not matched to a gene: 8. The CDR3 has 15 amino acids. This CDR3 reads CASSLEGQNAHEQYF. The CDR3 bases are TGTGCCAGCAGCTTAGAGGGACAGAATGCCCACGAGCAGTACTTC.

V and J are TRBV14 and TRBJ2-1, with a weak D call TRBD2 (7 bases). Germline V gives CDR1 SGHDN, CDR2 FVKESK. The CDR3 contains 14 residues. Between the trimmed V and J ends, which lost 4 bases and 13 bases, there was a span of 20 bases. The CDR3 coding sequence is TGTGCCAGCAGCCCTCAGGGCGGGGGCCTGACCCAGTTCTTC. Translated: CASSPQGGGLTQFF.

The J gene is TRBJ1-4, the V gene TRBV7-6; D is possibly TRBD1 (6 bases). Germline V gene data show CDR1 as SGHVS and CDR2 as FNYEAQ. V was pared by 5 bases and J by 5 bases, with 15 bases between. The CDR3 loop spans 15 amino acids. The CDR3 nucleotides read TGTGCCAGCAGCGCGCGACAGGCCGAGAATGAAAAACTGTTTTTT. Protein sequence: CASSARQAENEKLFF.